The clone carrying this TCR beta chain was seen only a few times. Antigen: not known. The data belong to a study of T cell repertoires in cytomegalovirus infection. Study in general: Matching HLA type and CMV infection were both indicated by public TCR beta signatures.

Study results and limitations: CMV-specific TCR beta clonotypes restricted by HLA-C were the ones dominating the ex vivo response. Carriage of CMV together with the relevant HLA was identifiable through cumulative public TCR beta family frequency.

V shed 4 bases and J shed 2 bases, with 12 bases lying between them. This CDR3 contains 14 residues. Germline values: CDR1 SGHNT, CDR2 YYREEE (reference sequence). TCRdb ran MiXCR on the reads and lists one entry per CDR3 protein. The profile covers 150,000 to 200,000 distinct CDR3 sequences, with approximately 30% appearing a single time and around 29% taken by the ten largest. The receptor was isolated from a human donor in good health (CMV status not recorded). Some clones in this sample may be carry-over from other donors' samples. The chain employs TRBV5-4 and TRBJ1-1, with D perhaps TRBD1 (5 bases). Sequencing used PBMCs. Written as DNA, the CDR3 is TGTGCCAGCAGCACCGACAGCACCAACACTGAAGCTTTCTTT. This translates into CASSTDSTNTEAFF.